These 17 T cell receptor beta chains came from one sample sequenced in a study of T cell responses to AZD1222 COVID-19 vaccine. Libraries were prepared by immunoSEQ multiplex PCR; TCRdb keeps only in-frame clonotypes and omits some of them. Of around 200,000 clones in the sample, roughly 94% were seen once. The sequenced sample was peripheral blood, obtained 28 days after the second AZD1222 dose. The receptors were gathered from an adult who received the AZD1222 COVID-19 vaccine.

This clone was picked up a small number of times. The CDR3 region is CASSATGGNQPQHF. In DNA form, the CDR3 reads TGCGCCAGCAGCGCAACAGGGGGCAATCAGCCCCAGCATTTT. The chain combines TRBV10-2 with TRBJ1-5; 7 bases are shared with TRBD1. J gave up 2 bases and V 6 bases, and 4 bases lay outside the gene matches. The CDR3 spans 14 residues. CDR1 is WSHSY, CDR2 SAAADI, per germline.

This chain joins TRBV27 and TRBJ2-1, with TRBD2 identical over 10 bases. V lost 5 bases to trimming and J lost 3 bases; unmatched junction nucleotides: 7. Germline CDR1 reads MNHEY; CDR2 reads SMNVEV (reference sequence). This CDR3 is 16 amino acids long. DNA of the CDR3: TGTGCCAGCAGTCCGACCAGGACTAGCGGCTACAATGAGCAGTTCTTC. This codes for CASSPTRTSGYNEQFF.

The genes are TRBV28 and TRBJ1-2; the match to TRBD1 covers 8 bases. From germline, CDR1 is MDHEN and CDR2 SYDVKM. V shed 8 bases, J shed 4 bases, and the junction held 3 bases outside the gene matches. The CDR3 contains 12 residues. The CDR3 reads CASPDRVYGYTF. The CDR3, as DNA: TGTGCCAGCCCGGACAGGGTCTATGGCTACACCTTC.

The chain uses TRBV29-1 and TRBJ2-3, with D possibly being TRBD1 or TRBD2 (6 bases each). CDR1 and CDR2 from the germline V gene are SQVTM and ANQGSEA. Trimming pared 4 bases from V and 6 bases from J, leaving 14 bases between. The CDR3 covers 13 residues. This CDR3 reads CSVGLGAGDTQYF. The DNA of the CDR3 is TGCAGCGTTGGACTGGGGGCGGGGGATACGCAGTATTTT.

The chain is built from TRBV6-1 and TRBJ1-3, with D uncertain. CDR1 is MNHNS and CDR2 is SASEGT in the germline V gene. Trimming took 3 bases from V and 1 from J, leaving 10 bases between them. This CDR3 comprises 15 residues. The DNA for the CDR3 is TGTGCCAGCAGTGAGTTGGAGGGTTCTGGAAACACCATATATTTT. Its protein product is CASSELEGSGNTIYF.

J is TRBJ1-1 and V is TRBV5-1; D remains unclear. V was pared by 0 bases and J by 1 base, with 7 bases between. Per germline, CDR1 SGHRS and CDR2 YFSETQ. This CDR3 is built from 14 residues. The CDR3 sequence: CASSLAGGNTEAFF. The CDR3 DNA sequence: TGCGCCAGCAGCTTGGCGGGAGGGAACACTGAAGCTTTCTTT. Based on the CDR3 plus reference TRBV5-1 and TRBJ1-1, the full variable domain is KAGVTQTPRYLIKTRGQQVTLSCSPISGHRSVSWYQQTPGQGLQFLFEYFSETQRNKGNFPGRFSGRQFSNSRSEMNVSTLELGDSALYLCASSLAGGNTEAFFGQGTRLTVV.

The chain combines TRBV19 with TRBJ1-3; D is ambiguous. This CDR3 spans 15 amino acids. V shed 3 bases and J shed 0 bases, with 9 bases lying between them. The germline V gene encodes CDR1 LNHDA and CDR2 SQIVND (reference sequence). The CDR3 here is CASSISRTSGNTIYF. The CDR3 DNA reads TGTGCCAGTAGTATTTCCAGAACCTCTGGAAACACCATATATTTT.

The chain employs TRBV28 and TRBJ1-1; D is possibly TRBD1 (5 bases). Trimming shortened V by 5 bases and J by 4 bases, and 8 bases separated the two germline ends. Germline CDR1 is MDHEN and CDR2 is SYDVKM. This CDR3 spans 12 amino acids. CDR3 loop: CASSGGITEAFF. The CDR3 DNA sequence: TGTGCCAGCAGTGGGGGTATCACTGAAGCTTTCTTT.

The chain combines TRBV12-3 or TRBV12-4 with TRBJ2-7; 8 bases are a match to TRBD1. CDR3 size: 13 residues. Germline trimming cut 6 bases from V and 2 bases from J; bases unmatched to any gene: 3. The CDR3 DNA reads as TGTGCCAGCAGCACAGGGGGTGCCTACGAGCAGTACTTC. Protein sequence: CASSTGGAYEQYF.

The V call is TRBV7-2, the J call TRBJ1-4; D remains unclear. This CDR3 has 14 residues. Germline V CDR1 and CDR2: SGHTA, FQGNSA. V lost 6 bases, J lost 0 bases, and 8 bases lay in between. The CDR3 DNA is TGTGCCAGCAGGCCAGCTCCAACTAATGAAAAACTGTTTTTT. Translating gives CASRPAPTNEKLFF.

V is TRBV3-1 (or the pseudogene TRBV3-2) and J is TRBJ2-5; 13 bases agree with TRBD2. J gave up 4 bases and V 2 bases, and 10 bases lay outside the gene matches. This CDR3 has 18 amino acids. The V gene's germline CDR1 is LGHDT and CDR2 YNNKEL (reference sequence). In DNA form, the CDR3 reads TGTGCCAGCAGCCAAATGGCCACTAGCGGGAGGGGTCCAGAGACCCAGTACTTC. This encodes CASSQMATSGRGPETQYF.

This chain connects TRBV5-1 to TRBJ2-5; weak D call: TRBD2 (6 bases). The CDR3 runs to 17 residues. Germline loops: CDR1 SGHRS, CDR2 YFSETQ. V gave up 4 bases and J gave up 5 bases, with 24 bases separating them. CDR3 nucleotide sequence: TGCGCCAGCAGCCCCCGCCGGGAGTACCGGAATAGGGAGACCCAGTACTTC. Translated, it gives CASSPRREYRNRETQYF.

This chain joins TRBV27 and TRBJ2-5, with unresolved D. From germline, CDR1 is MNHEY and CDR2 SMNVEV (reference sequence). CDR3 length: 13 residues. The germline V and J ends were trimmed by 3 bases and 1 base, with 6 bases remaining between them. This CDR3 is CASSLAIQETQYF. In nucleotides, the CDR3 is TGTGCCAGCAGTTTGGCCATCCAAGAGACCCAGTACTTC.

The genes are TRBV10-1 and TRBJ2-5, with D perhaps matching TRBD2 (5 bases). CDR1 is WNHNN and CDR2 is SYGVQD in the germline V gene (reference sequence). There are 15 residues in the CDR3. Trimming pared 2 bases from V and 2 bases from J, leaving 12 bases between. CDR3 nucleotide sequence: TGCGCCAGCAGTGAGACTGGGGAGTTTCAAGAGACCCAGTACTTC. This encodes CASSETGEFQETQYF.

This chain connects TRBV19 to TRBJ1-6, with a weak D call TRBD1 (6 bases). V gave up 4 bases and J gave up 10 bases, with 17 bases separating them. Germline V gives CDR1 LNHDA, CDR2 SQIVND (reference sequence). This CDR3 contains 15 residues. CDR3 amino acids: CASSSQGRGESPLHF. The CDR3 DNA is TGTGCCAGTAGTAGTCAAGGCAGGGGAGAGTCACCCCTCCACTTT.

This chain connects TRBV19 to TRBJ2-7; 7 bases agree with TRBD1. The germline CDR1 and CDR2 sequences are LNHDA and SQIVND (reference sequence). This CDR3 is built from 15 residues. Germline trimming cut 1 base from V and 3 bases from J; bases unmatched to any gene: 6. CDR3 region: CASSIVPGQLYEQYF. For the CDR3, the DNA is TGTGCCAGTAGTATAGTCCCGGGACAGCTCTACGAGCAGTACTTC.

The CDR3 DNA is TGTGCCAGCAGCACATACAATGAGCAGTTCTTC. Translating it yields CASSTYNEQFF. The genes are TRBV12-3 or TRBV12-4 and TRBJ2-1, with D hard to call. The CDR3 sequence is 11 residues long. V lost 6 bases and J lost 4, with 4 bases in between.